This T cell receptor beta chain emerged from a study of blood T cell repertoires in COVID-19. Study summary: There were acute and convalescent COVID-19 samples, and they came from the United States, Italy and Spain. From T cells, B-cell-depleted T cells, or PBMCs came the material, which was cDNA or gDNA.

V shed 3 bases and J shed 5 bases, with 7 bases lying between them. The CDR3 loop spans 11 amino acids. Germline V CDR1 and CDR2: DFQATT, SNEGSKA (reference sequence). Study processing details: Estimated nucleated cell counts came from reference gene primer amplification. Using immunoSEQ multiplex PCR, the repertoire was profiled, and TCRdb retains in-frame clones only, with some absent. V and J calls and clone size are given by that table; D and trimming were obtained from the DNA. The table records around 150,000 clones, 86% of them present only once. The chain employs TRBV20-1 and TRBJ2-5; D not certain. This sequence was found in a man between 18 and 35 years old with acute or convalescent COVID-19. The sample taken for sequencing was peripheral blood. CDR3 in DNA: TGCAGTGCTAGGACTGGGGAGACCCAGTACTTC. This codes for CSARTGETQYF.